This T cell receptor (beta chain) was recorded in a study of shared clonotypes between healthy human individuals. Study-wide results and limits: Shared clonotypes across all four donors exceeded non-shared ones in generation probability.

Trimming at V came to 6 bases and at J to 4 bases, leaving 7 bases not matched to a gene. Germline CDR1 is SQVTM and CDR2 is ANQGSEA. The CDR3 spans 13 residues. As for this clone: The antigen is not known.

Sequencing was performed with immunoSEQ multiplex PCR; in TCRdb, only in-frame clones are kept and a portion is missing. The sample has hundreds of thousands of clones, roughly 72% seen once. Sequencing was performed on memory CD4+ T cells sorted from blood. Specified subset: CD45RA-negative fraction. This TCR was sampled from a woman in her twenties or thirties in good health. The chain is built from TRBV29-1 and TRBJ2-5; 8 bases fit TRBD1. The CDR3: CSVEQGAGETQYF. The CDR3 region has the DNA TGCAGCGTGGAGCAGGGGGCGGGAGAGACCCAGTACTTC.